Presented here are 3 T cell receptor beta chains from one specimen sequenced in a study of CD8 T cells in Susac syndrome. The RNA, about 0.45 to 1 ug, was put through reverse transcription using random hexamers. In TCRdb, the immunoSEQ multiplex PCR reads were re-called with MiXCR into one record per CDR3 protein. The repertoire holds about 120,000 distinct CDR3 sequences, with around 94% as singletons. The sequenced sample was CD8+ T cells from PBMCs. All receptors come from a human donor with Susac syndrome.

V usage is TRBV9 and J usage is TRBJ1-6; D may be TRBD1 (6 bases). The germline gives CDR1 SGDLS, CDR2 YYNGEE. V was cut by 4 bases and J by 5 bases, with 13 bases left in between. The CDR3 covers 15 residues. CDR3 region: CASSSRQDHNSPLHF. CDR3 coding DNA: TGTGCCAGCAGCTCCAGACAGGACCATAATTCACCCCTCCACTTT.

This chain links TRBV7-8 with TRBJ2-7; TRBD1 aligns across 7 bases. CDR3 length equals 13 residues. Germline V lookup: CDR1 SGHVS, CDR2 FQNEAQ. V shed 4 bases, J shed 6 bases, and the junction held 6 bases outside the gene matches. The DNA for the CDR3 is TGTGCCAGCAGCTGGCTGACAGGGACCGAGCAGTACTTC. It is translated as CASSWLTGTEQYF.

The chain is built from TRBV5-4 and TRBJ1-2; D might be TRBD1 (6 bases). The V gene's germline CDR1 is SGHNT and CDR2 YYREEE (reference sequence). V was pared by 6 bases and J by 7 bases, with 16 bases between. The length of the CDR3 is 13 residues. Written as DNA, the CDR3 is TGTGCCAGCATCACCCATGGGGGCCTTGGCTACACCTTC. Protein sequence: CASITHGGLGYTF.